One T cell receptor (beta chain) is described in this entry. These data belong to a study of T cell changes during pregnancy in multiple sclerosis. CDR3 length equals 17 residues. The V and J ends lost 0 bases and 6 bases, in that order; junction bases with no gene match: 13. CDR1 GTSNPN and CDR2 SVGIG come from the germline V gene (reference sequence). Profiled with immunoSEQ multiplex PCR; TCRdb holds only in-frame clones, not every one. The sample includes some 70,000 clones, just over 90% of them seen just once. The source is a female donor in good health, enrolled as a control in a pregnancy study. J is TRBJ1-2 and V is TRBV30; 10 positions match TRBD1. The source material was peripheral blood, sampled in the second trimester of pregnancy. The CDR3 loop is CAWSVTTGGAWKNGYTF. CDR3 in DNA: TGTGCCTGGAGTGTGACGACAGGGGGCGCGTGGAAGAATGGCTACACCTTC.